This T cell receptor (beta chain) was identified in a study of blood T cell repertoires in COVID-19. About the research overall: The analysed material was cDNA or gDNA that came from T cells, B-cell-depleted T cells, or PBMCs.

This CDR3 has 14 amino acids. CDR1 is SGHRS and CDR2 is YFSETQ in the germline V gene. The V end lost 0 bases, the J end lost 6 bases, and 9 bases lay between the germline ends. The authors' processing: By means of reference gene primer amplification, nucleated cell counts were estimated. Measured with immunoSEQ multiplex PCR; TCRdb has only the in-frame clones, and not every one. From that table come the V and J calls and clone size; the DNA was used to work out D and trimming. The sample includes some 370,000 clones, nearly 90% of them seen just once. The chain carries TRBV5-1 and TRBJ1-4, with D possibly matching TRBD1 (6 bases). Sequencing was done on a sample of peripheral blood. The TCR comes from a man aged 18-30 years with active or convalescent COVID-19. In DNA, the CDR3 is TGCGCCAGCAGCTTGGGAGGGGGTTATGAAAAACTGTTTTTT. This gives the protein CASSLGGGYEKLFF.